These 8 T cell receptor beta chains originate from one sample sequenced in a study of CD8 T cells in ankylosing spondylitis. TCRdb analysed the 5' RACE reads with MiXCR anew, one entry per CDR3 protein. The sample records 150,000 or so distinct CDR3 sequences, around 32% being singletons. Sequencing was carried out using synovial fluid, either unsorted or a sorted T cell fraction (not recorded which). These receptors all stem from a male donor with ankylosing spondylitis.

The sample holds many counts of this clonotype. The chain joins TRBV24-1 to TRBJ2-1; no definite D call. V lost 5 bases and J lost 6, with 10 bases in between. Germline CDR1 KGHDR, CDR2 SFDVKD. The CDR3 length is 13 residues. CDR3 amino acids: CATSGAGGNEQFF. Written as DNA, the CDR3 is TGTGCCACCAGTGGGGCAGGTGGCAATGAGCAGTTCTTC.

This clonotype was counted between two and nine times. The genes are TRBV20-1 and TRBJ1-2; the D is unclear. Per germline, CDR1 DFQATT and CDR2 SNEGSKA (reference sequence). CDR3 length: 13 amino acids. V was clipped by 1 base and J by 4 bases, with 10 bases between them. CDR3 in amino acids: CSARVVGSYGYTF. The CDR3 bases are TGCAGTGCTAGAGTAGTAGGATCCTATGGCTACACCTTC.

V is TRBV7-2 and J is TRBJ2-7; 13 nucleotides line up with TRBD2. The V gene end was trimmed by 6 bases and the J gene end by 3 bases; junction bases not matched to a gene: 5. Germline loops: CDR1 SGHTA, CDR2 FQGNSA. The CDR3 length is 15 residues. The CDR3 nucleotides are TGTGCCAGCAGACGTGGACTAGCGGGAGTCTACGAGCAGTACTTC. This translates into CASRRGLAGVYEQYF.

This clonotype occurred many times. The chain employs TRBV20-1 and TRBJ1-1; D remains unclear. The V and J ends lost 5 bases and 2 bases respectively, with 9 bases between them. The CDR3 is 12 amino acids. Germline V CDR1 and CDR2: DFQATT, SNEGSKA (reference sequence). The CDR3 DNA follows: TGCAGTGCTCCCCGGACCAACACTGAAGCTTTCTTT. Amino acid sequence: CSAPRTNTEAFF.

This clonotype has just a few counts. The chain is built from TRBV20-1 and TRBJ2-3; D may be TRBD1 or TRBD2 (6 bases each). Germline loops: CDR1 DFQATT, CDR2 SNEGSKA (reference sequence). The ends were cut back, 6 bases at V and 3 bases at J, with 25 bases in the middle. The CDR3 is made up of 17 amino acids. Here the CDR3 DNA reads TGCAGTGCCAGTAGCGGTACCTCGCCTAGGGGGACAGATACGCAGTATTTT. The encoded protein is CSASSGTSPRGTDTQYF.

The rearrangement joins TRBV5-1 to TRBJ2-2; D gene unclear. This CDR3 has 14 amino acids. V lost 0 bases to trimming and J lost 6 bases, with 9 bases between them. CDR1 and CDR2 from the germline V gene are SGHRS and YFSETQ. CDR3 nucleotides: TGCGCCAGCAGCTTGGACAGTCAGCCCGGGGAGCTGTTTTTT. The encoded protein is CASSLDSQPGELFF.

The sample holds a few counts of this clonotype. The rearrangement uses TRBV28 and TRBJ2-3, with 9 bases aligning to TRBD1. Germline assignment: CDR1 MDHEN and CDR2 SYDVKM. Unmatched junction bases numbered 9, after V lost 6 bases and J lost 2 bases. The CDR3 has 16 amino acids. This CDR3 is CASSPHRGRLTDTQYF. The CDR3 DNA sequence: TGTGCCAGCAGCCCTCACAGGGGGCGCCTCACAGATACGCAGTATTTT.

In this sample, this clonotype turned up many times. The chain is built from TRBV6-2 or TRBV6-3 and TRBJ2-5, with no clear D. CDR1 is MNHEY, CDR2 SVGEGT, per germline. Trimming took off 5 bases at V and 7 bases at J, with 17 bases between the two ends. There are 14 residues in the CDR3. The DNA for the CDR3 is TGTGCCAGCAGTCCCAACTTTCCGATAGGGACCCAGTACTTC. Its protein is CASSPNFPIGTQYF.